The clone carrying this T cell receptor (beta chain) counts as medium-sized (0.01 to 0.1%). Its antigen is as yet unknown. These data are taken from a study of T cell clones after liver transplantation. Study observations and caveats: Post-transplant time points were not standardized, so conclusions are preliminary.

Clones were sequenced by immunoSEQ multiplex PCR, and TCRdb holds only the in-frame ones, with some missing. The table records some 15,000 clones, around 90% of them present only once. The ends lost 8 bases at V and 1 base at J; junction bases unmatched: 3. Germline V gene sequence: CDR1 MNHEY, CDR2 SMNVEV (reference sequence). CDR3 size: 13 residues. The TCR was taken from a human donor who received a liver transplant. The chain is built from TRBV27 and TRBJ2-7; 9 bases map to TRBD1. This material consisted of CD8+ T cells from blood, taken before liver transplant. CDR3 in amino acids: CASLGQGSYEQYF. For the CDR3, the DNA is TGTGCCAGCCTGGGACAGGGATCCTACGAGCAGTACTTC.